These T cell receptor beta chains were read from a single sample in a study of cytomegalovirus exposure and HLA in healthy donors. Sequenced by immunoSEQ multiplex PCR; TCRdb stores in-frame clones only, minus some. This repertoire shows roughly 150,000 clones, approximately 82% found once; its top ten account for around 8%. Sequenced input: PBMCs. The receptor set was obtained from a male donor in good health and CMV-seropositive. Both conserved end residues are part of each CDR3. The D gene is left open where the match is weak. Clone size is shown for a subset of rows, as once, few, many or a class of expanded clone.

CDR3: CARSGAFF; DNA: TGTGCCAGATCCGGGGCTTTCTTT; size: -; J: TRBJ1-1; V: TRBV27; D: -
CDR3: CASSYTGPVETQYF; DNA: TGTGCCAGCAGTTACACAGGGCCGGTAGAGACCCAGTACTTC; size: few; J: TRBJ2-5; V: TRBV6-5; D: -
CDR3: CAWSVGQASSYEQYF; DNA: TGTGCCTGGAGTGTAGGACAGGCGAGCTCCTACGAGCAGTACTTC; size: -; J: TRBJ2-7; V: TRBV30; D: TRBD1
CDR3: CASSGQGWGEKLFF; DNA: TGTGCCAGCAGTGGACAGGGGTGGGGTGAAAAACTGTTTTTT; size: -; J: TRBJ1-4; V: TRBV2; D: TRBD1
CDR3: CAGSDRGLAGGNTGELFF; DNA: TGTGCCGGCAGTGACCGTGGACTAGCGGGGGGAAACACCGGGGAGCTGTTTTTT; size: once; J: TRBJ2-2; V: TRBV6-4; D: TRBD2
CDR3: CASSKRRVAGDYNEQFF; DNA: TGTGCCAGCAGCAAAAGGAGGGTAGCGGGGGACTACAATGAGCAGTTCTTC; size: -; J: TRBJ2-1; V: TRBV21-1; D: -
CDR3: CASSLGRGPDEQYF; DNA: TGCGCCAGCAGCTTGGGTAGGGGGCCCGACGAGCAGTACTTC; size: -; J: TRBJ2-7; V: TRBV5-1; D: TRBD1
CDR3: CASSDGLSVNEQFF; DNA: TGCGCCAGCAGTGATGGGCTCTCCGTCAATGAGCAGTTCTTC; size: -; J: TRBJ2-1; V: TRBV10-1; D: -
CDR3: CASSQDPVTEAFF; DNA: TGCGCCAGCAGCCAAGACCCAGTCACTGAAGCTTTCTTT; size: -; J: TRBJ1-1; V: TRBV4-3; D: -
CDR3: CASSQGRGVRSYEQYF; DNA: TGTGCCAGCAGCCAAGGGCGGGGCGTCCGTTCCTACGAGCAGTACTTC; size: -; J: TRBJ2-7; V: TRBV14; D: -
CDR3: CASSEGQGRGKLFF; DNA: TGTGCCAGCAGTGAAGGGCAGGGGCGAGGAAAACTGTTTTTT; size: -; J: TRBJ1-4; V: TRBV2; D: -
CDR3: CASSPGAGSPLHF; DNA: TGTGCCAGCTCACCGGGGGCTGGCTCACCCCTCCACTTT; size: -; J: TRBJ1-6; V: TRBV18; D: -
CDR3: CASSSRQGATYEQYF; DNA: TGTGCCAGCAGCTCCCGGCAGGGGGCCACCTACGAGCAGTACTTC; size: -; J: TRBJ2-7; V: TRBV7-9; D: TRBD1
CDR3: CAISPSPGTGVNYEQYF; DNA: TGTGCCATCAGTCCATCGCCGGGGACAGGGGTAAACTACGAGCAGTACTTC; size: -; J: TRBJ2-7; V: TRBV10-3; D: TRBD1
CDR3: CASSSMLAVSTDTQYF; DNA: TGTGCCAGCAGTTCCATGTTAGCGGTTAGCACAGATACGCAGTATTTT; size: -; J: TRBJ2-3; V: TRBV2; D: -
CDR3: CASSSQQGDTEAFF; DNA: TGTGCCAGCAGCTCCCAACAGGGGGACACTGAAGCTTTCTTT; size: -; J: TRBJ1-1; V: TRBV21-1; D: -
CDR3: CASTPAANTGELFF; DNA: TGCGCCAGCACCCCAGCGGCGAACACCGGGGAGCTGTTTTTT; size: -; J: TRBJ2-2; V: TRBV10-1; D: -
CDR3: CASASTGANVLTF; DNA: TGTGCCAGCGCGAGCACTGGGGCCAACGTCCTGACTTTC; size: -; J: TRBJ2-6; V: TRBV28; D: -
CDR3: CASSFTGTGYYGYTF; DNA: TGTGCCAGCAGCTTTACTGGGACAGGGTACTATGGCTACACCTTC; size: -; J: TRBJ1-2; V: TRBV7-9; D: TRBD1
CDR3: CASSPYRAYEQYF; DNA: TGCGCCAGCAGCCCTTACCGAGCCTACGAGCAGTACTTC; size: -; J: TRBJ2-7; V: TRBV4-1; D: -
CDR3: CASSSSGYGYTF; DNA: TGTGCCAGCAGCTCCTCGGGATATGGCTACACCTTC; size: -; J: TRBJ1-2; V: TRBV7-6; D: -
CDR3: CASSQYNRDLSFF; DNA: TGTGCCAGCAGTCAATATAACAGGGATTTATCTTTCTTT; size: -; J: TRBJ1-1; V: TRBV6-1; D: -